A single sample is the source of the 20 T cell receptor beta chains below, sequenced in a study of response to subunit inactivated influenza vaccine. Using its own MiXCR run on the RT-PCR reads, TCRdb lists one record per CDR3 protein. The repertoire consists of about 480,000 distinct CDR3 sequences, with 10% to 15% occurring once and the leading ten covering around 14%. The sample in question was PBMCs from blood, obtained roughly 46 days after vaccination. These receptors were collected from a man aged 50-60 years who received an inactivated influenza vaccine.

This sequence joins TRBV5-1 and TRBJ1-4; tentative D call: TRBD1 (5 bases). CDR1 SGHRS and CDR2 YFSETQ come from the germline V gene. This CDR3 spans 16 amino acids. V was pared by 0 bases and J by 3 bases, with 12 bases between. The CDR3 protein is CASSLGVDRANEKLFF. CDR3 bases: TGCGCCAGCAGCTTGGGGGTCGACAGAGCTAATGAAAAACTGTTTTTT.

The rearrangement joins TRBV20-1 to TRBJ2-7; 8 nucleotides agree with TRBD2. This CDR3 is built from 15 residues. Trimming took 4 bases from V and 4 from J; bases not matched to a gene: 12. Looked up from germline, CDR1 is DFQATT and CDR2 is SNEGSKA (reference sequence). CDR3 sequence (DNA): TGCAGTGCTAAGGCGGATAGCGGGATCCGGTACGAGCAGTACTTC. Protein product: CSAKADSGIRYEQYF.

The CDR3 DNA follows: TGTGCCAGCAGCGAAAGAGCGAACACCGGGGAGCTGTTTTTT. This translates into CASSERANTGELFF. The chain joins TRBV7-3 to TRBJ2-2; D unclear. CDR3 length equals 14 residues. The germline gives CDR1 SGHTA, CDR2 FQGTGA. The ends were cut back, 5 bases at V and 0 bases at J, with 7 bases in the middle.

In its sample, this clonotype was seen many times. This rearrangement joins TRBV9 to TRBJ2-7, with D tentatively TRBD1 (6 bases). Germline assignment: CDR1 SGDLS and CDR2 YYNGEE. Trimming took 4 bases from V and 3 from J, leaving 14 bases between them. This CDR3 spans 14 amino acids. This CDR3 reads CASSPGAVHYEQYF. CDR3 nucleotide sequence: TGTGCCAGCAGCCCAGGGGCCGTCCACTACGAGCAGTACTTC. Full variable domain (rest looked up from reference TRBV9 and TRBJ2-7): DSGVTQTPKHLITATGQRVTLRCSPRSGDLSVYWYQQSLDQGLQFLIQYYNGEERAKGNILERFSAQQFPDLHSELNLSSLELGDSALYFCASSPGAVHYEQYFGPGTRLTVT.

This clonotype was found a few times. V is TRBV3-1 and J is TRBJ1-1; weak D call: TRBD1 (5 bases). Germline values: CDR1 LGHDT, CDR2 YNNKEL (reference sequence). The length of the CDR3 is 14 residues. Trimming removed 5 bases from V and 6 bases from J, with 16 bases in between. CDR3 amino acids: CASSSGWGKSEAFF. The CDR3 DNA follows: TGTGCCAGCAGCTCGGGCTGGGGGAAGTCTGAAGCTTTCTTT.

This clonotype has just a few counts. The CDR3 DNA reads as TGTGCCAGCAGCTTTTGGACAGGCTACCAAGAGACCCAGTACTTC. Amino acid sequence: CASSFWTGYQETQYF. This sequence joins TRBV7-2 and TRBJ2-5; 7 bases line up with TRBD1. With 3 bases clipped from V and 0 bases from J, the junction kept 4 bases outside the gene matches. The germline gives CDR1 SGHTA, CDR2 FQGNSA. This CDR3 comprises 15 residues. The full variable domain, rest sourced from reference TRBV7-2 and TRBJ2-5, is GAGVSQSPSNKVTEKGKDVELRCDPISGHTALYWYRQSLGQGLEFLIYFQGNSAPDKSGLPSDRFSAERTGGSVSTLTIQRTQQEDSAVYLCASSFWTGYQETQYFGPGTRLLVL.

This clonotype turned up a few times. The chain employs TRBV5-1 and TRBJ2-7, with D tentatively TRBD1 (6 bases). The germline V and J ends were trimmed by 3 bases and 2 bases, with 18 bases remaining between them. The CDR3 consists of 16 residues. The germline CDR1 and CDR2 sequences are SGHRS and YFSETQ. The CDR3 protein is CASSYLTGGSTYEQYF. For the CDR3, the DNA is TGCGCCAGCAGCTACCTGACAGGCGGGTCAACCTACGAGCAGTACTTC. Supplemented by reference TRBV5-1 and TRBJ2-7, the full variable domain reads KAGVTQTPRYLIKTRGQQVTLSCSPISGHRSVSWYQQTPGQGLQFLFEYFSETQRNKGNFPGRFSGRQFSNSRSEMNVSTLELGDSALYLCASSYLTGGSTYEQYFGPGTRLTVT.

This clonotype has only a few counts. The V call is TRBV15, the J call TRBJ1-5; D remains unclear. The V gene's germline CDR1 is LNHNV and CDR2 YYDKDF (reference sequence). This CDR3 region has 15 residues. The germline V and J ends were trimmed by 5 bases and 7 bases, with 18 bases remaining between them. The CDR3 nucleotides read TGTGCCACCAGCTACCCCCACACGGTAGGGCAGCCCCAGCATTTT. The encoded protein is CATSYPHTVGQPQHF. Full variable domain (remainder filled in from reference TRBV15 and TRBJ1-5): DAMVIQNPRYQVTQFGKPVTLSCSQTLNHNVMYWYQQKSSQAPKLLFHYYDKDFNNEADTPDNFQSRRPNTSFCFLDIRSPGLGDTAMYLCATSYPHTVGQPQHFGDGTRLSIL.

This clonotype has at least ten counts. The chain carries TRBV7-2 and TRBJ2-7, with TRBD1 as a possible D gene (6 bases). V was pared by 7 bases and J by 3 bases, with 16 bases between. The CDR3 sequence is 14 residues long. From germline, CDR1 is SGHTA and CDR2 FQGNSA. The CDR3: CASKMDRLSYEQYF. CDR3 nucleotide sequence: TGTGCCAGCAAGATGGACAGACTGAGCTACGAGCAGTACTTC.

This clonotype was seen a few times. The chain couples TRBV20-1 to TRBJ2-3, with D possibly called TRBD1 or TRBD2 (6 bases each). The CDR3 is made up of 15 amino acids. Between the trimmed V and J ends, which lost 0 bases and 0 bases, there was a span of 10 bases. Germline values: CDR1 DFQATT, CDR2 SNEGSKA (reference sequence). The CDR3 coding sequence is TGCAGTGCTAGAGATAGGGGGACTAGCACAGATACGCAGTATTTT. Amino acids: CSARDRGTSTDTQYF.

The V gene is TRBV6-2 or TRBV6-3, the J gene TRBJ2-7, with TRBD1 matching 11 bases. Per the germline V gene, CDR1 is MNHEY and CDR2 is SVGEGT. Trimming took 7 bases from V and 9 from J; bases not matched to a gene: 14. CDR3 length equals 15 residues. CDR3 protein: CASKDPGTGGDWQYF. The CDR3 DNA is TGTGCCAGCAAGGACCCCGGGACAGGGGGGGATTGGCAGTACTTC.

The table lists this clonotype with a few counts. J is TRBJ2-5 and V is TRBV5-1; tentatively, D is TRBD1 (5 bases). Germline assignment: CDR1 SGHRS and CDR2 YFSETQ. The CDR3 extends over 17 amino acids. The ends were cut back, 0 bases at V and 1 base at J, with 16 bases in the middle. CDR3 protein: CASSLVGLGLSQETQYF. The CDR3 region has the DNA TGCGCCAGCAGCTTGGTGGGGCTCGGCCTCTCCCAAGAGACCCAGTACTTC.

Note on this clonotype: The junction departs from the called germline gene at one end, perhaps through a read error. This rearrangement joins TRBV12-3 or TRBV12-4 to TRBJ2-1; D is unclear. This CDR3 is built from 11 residues. In nucleotides, the CDR3 is TGTGCCAGCAGATTAGTGGGTGAGCAGTTCTTC. Translated, it gives CASRLVGEQFF.

The chain combines TRBV30 with TRBJ1-1; D is possibly TRBD1 (5 bases). The germline gives CDR1 GTSNPN, CDR2 SVGIG (reference sequence). This CDR3 has 15 residues. Trimming pared 0 bases from V and 0 bases from J, leaving 11 bases between. The CDR3 protein is CAWSVGVAMNTEAFF. The CDR3 DNA sequence: TGTGCCTGGAGTGTAGGGGTCGCAATGAACACTGAAGCTTTCTTT.

This rearrangement joins TRBV11-3 to TRBJ2-6; possibly TRBD1 for D (5 bases). In germline, CDR1 is SGHNT, CDR2 YENEEA. Trimming removed 3 bases from V and 4 bases from J, with 7 bases in between. This CDR3 comprises 14 residues. The CDR3 DNA reads as TGTGCCAGCAGCTTGACAGCCGGGGCCAACGTCCTGACTTTC. Its translation is CASSLTAGANVLTF.

This clonotype has just a few counts. This chain uses TRBV12-3 or TRBV12-4 with TRBJ1-2; the match to TRBD1 covers 8 bases. The CDR3 totals 14 residues. Losses at the gene ends were 0 bases for V and 8 bases for J; bases not matched to a gene: 5. The CDR3 region is CASSLAGQGAGYTF. The CDR3 bases are TGTGCCAGCAGTTTAGCCGGACAGGGTGCCGGCTACACCTTC.

Only a few counts were recorded for this clonotype. The chain combines TRBV5-1 with TRBJ1-1; D is unresolved. The V end was cut by 4 bases, the J end by 1 base, with 11 bases between. Germline V gives CDR1 SGHRS, CDR2 YFSETQ. This CDR3 region has 14 residues. The DNA for the CDR3 is TGCGCCAGCAGCCACGGCCTAAAGAACACTGAAGCTTTCTTT. It codes for CASSHGLKNTEAFF.

The chain links TRBV6-1 to TRBJ1-5, with D perhaps TRBD1 (6 bases). Trimming shortened V by 2 bases and J by 5 bases, and 7 bases separated the two germline ends. This CDR3 spans 13 amino acids. Germline assignment: CDR1 MNHNS and CDR2 SASEGT. The CDR3 here is CASSERGDQPQHF. The CDR3 bases are TGTGCCAGCAGTGAAAGGGGGGATCAGCCCCAGCATTTT.

The CDR3 spells CASSLRSSGDEQFF. CDR3 nucleotide sequence: TGTGCCAGCAGCCTACGTTCGAGCGGCGATGAGCAGTTCTTC. The chain carries TRBV5-4 and TRBJ2-1; tentative D call: TRBD2 (5 bases). CDR1 and CDR2 (germline): SGHNT, YYREEE (reference sequence). Trimming took off 4 bases at V and 8 bases at J, with 16 bases between the two ends. The CDR3 runs 14 residues.

This clonotype showed up many times. V and J are TRBV20-1 and TRBJ2-7; the match to TRBD2 covers 13 bases. After removal of 6 bases from V and 2 bases from J, the junction contained 7 bases not matched to a gene. Germline loops: CDR1 DFQATT, CDR2 SNEGSKA (reference sequence). The length of the CDR3 is 15 residues. Written as DNA, the CDR3 is TGCAGTGCCGCCGGACTAGCGGGGGCACCCTACGAGCAGTACTTC. It codes for CSAAGLAGAPYEQYF.